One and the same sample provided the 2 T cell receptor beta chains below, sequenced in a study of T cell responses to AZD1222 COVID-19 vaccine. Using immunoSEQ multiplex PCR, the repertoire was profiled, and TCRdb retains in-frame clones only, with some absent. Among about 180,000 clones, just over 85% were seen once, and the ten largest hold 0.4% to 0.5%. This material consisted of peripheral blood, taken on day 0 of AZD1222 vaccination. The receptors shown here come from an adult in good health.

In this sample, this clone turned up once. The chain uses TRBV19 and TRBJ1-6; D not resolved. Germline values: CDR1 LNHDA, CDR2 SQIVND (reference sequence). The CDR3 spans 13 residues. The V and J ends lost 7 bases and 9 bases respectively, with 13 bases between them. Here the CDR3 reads CASNGRASSPLHF. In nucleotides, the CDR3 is TGTGCCAGTAATGGACGTGCGAGTTCACCCCTCCACTTT. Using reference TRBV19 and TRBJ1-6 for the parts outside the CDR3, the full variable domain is DGGITQSPKYLFRKEGQNVTLSCEQNLNHDAMYWYRQDPGQGLRLIYYSQIVNDFQKGDIAEGYSVSREKKESFPLTVTSAQKNPTAFYLCASNGRASSPLHFGNGTRLTVT.

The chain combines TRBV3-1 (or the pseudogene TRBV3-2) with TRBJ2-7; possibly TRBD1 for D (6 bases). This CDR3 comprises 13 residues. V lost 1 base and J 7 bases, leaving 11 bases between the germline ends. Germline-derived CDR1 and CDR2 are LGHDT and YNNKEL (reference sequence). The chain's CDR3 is CASSQAGTQEQYF. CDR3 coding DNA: TGTGCCAGCAGCCAAGCAGGGACACAAGAGCAGTACTTC.